The present T cell receptor beta chain was sequenced within a study of regulatory and conventional T cells in RAG deficiency. This CDR3 contains 17 residues. V trimming: 0 bases; J trimming: 2 bases; junction bases outside the gene matches: 10. Looked up from germline, CDR1 is SGDLS and CDR2 is YYNGEE. The table came from immunoSEQ multiplex PCR; TCRdb's copy has only in-frame clones and leaves some out. Here the sample spans 30,000 to 40,000 clones, 89% being singletons. These data were also filed under a second study, of regulatory T cells. That paper notes: The primer mix had 52 TRBV and 13 TRBJ primers.

This TCR was recovered from a human donor in good health. This chain joins TRBV9 and TRBJ2-5, with 7 bases matching TRBD2. The sample comprised CD8+ T cells sorted from blood. CDR3 loop: CASSVASSSGGQETQYF. The CDR3 DNA is TGTGCCAGCAGCGTAGCTAGTTCGTCGGGGGGACAAGAGACCCAGTACTTC.